Only a few counts were recorded for the clone carrying this TCR beta chain. CDR1 is LGHNA and CDR2 is YNFKEQ in the germline V gene. V shed 4 bases and J shed 0 bases, with 14 bases lying between them. The CDR3 runs to 16 residues. Profiling relied on immunoSEQ multiplex PCR, and the TCRdb table lists in-frame clones only, not all of them. The sample has approximately 72,000 clones, 83% seen once; the top ten hold about 18%. This record belongs to a study of blood T cell repertoires in COVID-19. This clonotype originated in an elderly woman with acute or convalescent COVID-19. The chain carries TRBV4-2 and TRBJ2-3, with TRBD2 as a possible D gene (7 bases). Sample: peripheral blood. CDR3 sequence (DNA): TGTGCCAGCAGCCCGAGGGGGGGGGCTAGCACAGATACGCAGTATTTT. Translating it yields CASSPRGGASTDTQYF.